This entry is about one TCR beta chain. Its antigen remains undetermined. No qualities accompany the bases; no much larger clone lies one base away. TCRbeta CDR3 regions were amplified from genomic DNA using the immunoSEQ Assay, a bias-controlled multiplex PCR. The authors processed their data as follows. Within the assay, amplification of reference gene primers was used to estimate how many nucleated cells each sample contained. Sequence reads were collapsed and filtered to measure the absolute abundance of every unique TCRbeta CDR3 rearrangement. For each sample, productive Simpson clonality was calculated as the square root of Simpson's diversity index over productive rearrangements. In its TCRdb copy, this immuneACCESS table keeps in-frame sequences only and misses some clones. Where compared with another copy, unresolved V genes explain less than half of these, and the others have no known cause. D and trimming come from the DNA, and the V and J calls and clone size come from that table. A total of around 28,000 clones appear in this sample, 84% of them only once. The ten largest clones capture about 15% of the sample.

This sample was taken from a study of blood T cell repertoires in COVID-19 (dated by TCRdb to 2019 to 2021). Describing the broader study: Samples covering the acute and convalescent phases of COVID-19 were provided by collaborators in the United States, Italy and Spain. The material from the prospective study consisted of cDNA or gDNA derived from T cells, B-cell-depleted T cells, or PBMCs. Deeply sampled blood TCRbeta repertoires from subjects exposed to, actively infected with, or recovered from COVID-19 were included in the dataset. The repertoires were released in a freely available public database meant as a resource for research on the immune response to SARS-CoV-2. The samples were drawn from two sources: the first 160 participants of the ongoing ImmuneRACE study, and 1,000 to 1,500 subjects contributed by 6 global collaborators. Sample metadata almost always included a de-identified subject ID, COVID-19 status, age in years and sex. Where available, HLA class I and class II types were obtained from metadata supplied by the sample provider rather than from assay-based typing.

What the study reported, not specific to this receptor: The amount of clinical and demographic metadata varied by source and participant and was provided uncurated.

Whole blood was collected in K2EDTA tubes by collaborating institutions according to the institutions' own protocols. For TCRbeta analysis, collaborator samples were shipped as frozen whole blood, as isolated PBMCs, or as DNA extracted from either sample type. Reading the germline V gene gives CDR1 KGHDR and CDR2 SFDVKD. The CDR3 covers 15 residues, taking in both the cysteine and the phenylalanine. The read is trimmed to its CDR3 DNA, 45 bases read in frame from base 1. Clipping removes 1 base from V and 3 bases from J, with 2 as the unmatched junction base count. This TCR was sampled from a man between 65 and 79 years old with active COVID-19. Sequencing input: peripheral blood. This chain is built from TRBV24-1 and TRBJ2-5; 9 middle bases align to TRBD2. Here the CDR3 is given as CATSDFSGGKETQYF. The DNA reads as follows: TGTGCCACCAGTGATTTTAGCGGGGGAAAAGAGACCCAGTACTTC.